These 20 T cell receptor beta chains were sequenced from one sample in a study of cytomegalovirus exposure and HLA in healthy donors. In the PCR, 60 Vbeta and 13 Jbeta primers were used. Produced via immunoSEQ multiplex PCR; TCRdb's table is partial and in-frame only. Its clone listing holds about 150,000 clones. Sequenced: PBMCs. The receptors derive from a woman aged 45-60 years in good health and CMV-seronegative.

This chain links TRBV6-1 with TRBJ2-2, with TRBD2 identical over 9 bases. Germline loops: CDR1 MNHNS, CDR2 SASEGT. The CDR3 totals 13 residues. J lost 12 bases, V lost 4 bases, and 6 bases had no gene match. DNA of the CDR3: TGTGCCAGCAGTGCCAGGCGGGAGGGCCAGCTGTTTTTT. Translating gives CASSARREGQLFF.

This chain joins TRBV4-1 and TRBJ1-1; D may be TRBD1 (5 bases). CDR3 length equals 15 residues. Deletions cut 3 bases from V and 1 base from J, with 12 bases between. Germline assignment: CDR1 MGHRA and CDR2 YSYEKL. The CDR3 DNA follows: TGCGCCAGCAGCCATAGTCAGGGATCGAACACTGAAGCTTTCTTT. It encodes CASSHSQGSNTEAFF.

This chain links TRBV5-1 with TRBJ1-2; tentatively, D is TRBD1 (6 bases). This CDR3 contains 15 residues. Germline values: CDR1 SGHRS, CDR2 YFSETQ. The V gene lost 0 bases and the J gene lost 2 bases, with 11 bases spanning the gap. The CDR3 is CASSLVQGMNYGYTF. CDR3 nucleotides: TGCGCCAGCAGCTTGGTACAGGGCATGAACTATGGCTACACCTTC.

CDR3 coding DNA: TGTGCCAGCAGCTTAGGACTAGCGGGGGGAAATGAGCAGTTCTTC. Its protein product is CASSLGLAGGNEQFF. This sequence joins TRBV7-2 and TRBJ2-1; 13 nucleotides align to TRBD2. The CDR3 is 15 residues long. The V and J ends lost 1 base and 7 bases, in that order; junction bases with no gene match: 1. In germline, CDR1 is SGHTA, CDR2 FQGNSA.

The rearrangement links TRBV25-1 to TRBJ2-2; a possible D gene is TRBD1 (6 bases). Germline CDR1 is MGHDK and CDR2 is SYGVNS. This CDR3 is 14 amino acids long. Trimming stripped 6 bases from V and 2 bases from J, with 10 bases between. CDR3 sequence reads: CASSRTANTGELFF. The DNA for the CDR3 is TGTGCCAGCAGCCGGACAGCAAACACCGGGGAGCTGTTTTTT.

This sequence joins TRBV5-5 and TRBJ2-5; tentatively, D is TRBD2 (5 bases). Germline V gene data show CDR1 as SGHKS and CDR2 as YYEKEE (reference sequence). This CDR3 comprises 14 residues. The germline V and J ends were trimmed by 4 bases and 5 bases, with 15 bases remaining between them. The DNA of the CDR3 is TGTGCCAGCAGCGCCCCGGGTGAGGGCGAGACCCAGTACTTC. It translates to CASSAPGEGETQYF.

The gene calls are TRBV19 and TRBJ1-2; tentatively, D is TRBD1 (5 bases). This CDR3 region has 14 residues. V was clipped by 5 bases and J by 3 bases, with 13 bases between them. The germline V gene has CDR1 LNHDA and CDR2 SQIVND (reference sequence). The CDR3 DNA sequence: TGTGCCAGTAGTGATGGGGACTTCTACTATGGCTACACCTTC. It yields the protein CASSDGDFYYGYTF.

The CDR3 sequence is CASRMVIEETQYF. The CDR3 DNA reads TGTGCCAGCAGGATGGTAATAGAAGAGACCCAGTACTTC. This sequence joins TRBV6-5 and TRBJ2-5; the D is unclear. In germline, CDR1 is MNHEY, CDR2 SVGAGI. The CDR3 loop spans 13 amino acids. V lost 6 bases and J lost 3, with 11 bases in between.

The V call is TRBV28, the J call TRBJ1-1, with 7 nucleotides matching TRBD1. Per germline, CDR1 MDHEN and CDR2 SYDVKM. The CDR3 extends over 13 amino acids. After removal of 1 base from V and 4 bases from J, the junction contained 0 bases not matched to a gene. CDR3 loop: CASSLYRGTEAFF. The CDR3, as DNA: TGTGCCAGCAGTTTATACAGGGGCACTGAAGCTTTCTTT.

V is TRBV4-3 and J is TRBJ1-2; the D gene is possibly TRBD1 (6 bases). Germline V gene sequence: CDR1 LGHNA, CDR2 YSLEER. The V end lost 1 base, the J end lost 8 bases, and 17 bases lay between the germline ends. The CDR3 contains 15 residues. The CDR3 loop reads CASSQGVGHTKGYTF. CDR3 in DNA: TGCGCCAGCAGCCAAGGTGTGGGACACACTAAAGGCTACACCTTC.

V and J are TRBV2 and TRBJ1-3; perhaps TRBD1 as D (6 bases). Germline V gives CDR1 SNHLY, CDR2 FYNNEI. V lost 10 bases to trimming and J lost 0 bases, with 10 bases between them. The CDR3 loop spans 13 amino acids. CDR3 DNA: TGTGCCAACACACAGGGCTCTGGAAACACCATATATTTT. This encodes CANTQGSGNTIYF.

The J gene is TRBJ1-2, the V gene TRBV19; 7 nucleotides match TRBD1. J lost 3 bases, V lost 3 bases, and 7 bases had no gene match. This CDR3 spans 15 amino acids. CDR1 LNHDA and CDR2 SQIVND come from the germline V gene (reference sequence). The CDR3 reads CASSMDRDRYYGYTF. CDR3 coding DNA: TGTGCCAGTAGTATGGACCGGGACAGATACTATGGCTACACCTTC.

The J gene is TRBJ1-3, the V gene TRBV9, with D perhaps TRBD1 (6 bases). Germline V gene sequence: CDR1 SGDLS, CDR2 YYNGEE. Trimming pared 1 base from V and 4 bases from J, leaving 15 bases between. The CDR3 consists of 16 residues. This CDR3 reads CASSVKSGDGGNTIYF. The CDR3, as DNA: TGTGCCAGCAGCGTAAAGTCAGGGGATGGAGGAAACACCATATATTTT.

This chain uses TRBV5-1 with TRBJ2-2; 8 bases line up with TRBD2. The CDR3 has 17 residues. Trimming cost V 3 bases and J 1 base; bases outside gene matches: 8. The V gene's germline CDR1 is SGHRS and CDR2 YFSETQ. CDR3 residues: CASSSPQAGENTGELFF. CDR3 coding DNA: TGCGCCAGCAGCTCTCCCCAAGCGGGAGAGAACACCGGGGAGCTGTTTTTT.

The chain uses TRBV29-1 and TRBJ2-3; TRBD1 agrees at 10 bases. This CDR3 has 12 amino acids. V lost 6 bases and J lost 4; bases outside the gene matches: 1. The germline gives CDR1 SQVTM, CDR2 ANQGSEA. The CDR3 nucleotides read TGCAGCGTAGACAGGGGGCCAGATACGCAGTATTTT. Amino acids: CSVDRGPDTQYF.

The chain employs TRBV20-1 and TRBJ2-7, with D tentatively TRBD1 (5 bases). The V gene lost 5 bases and the J gene lost 3 bases, with 8 bases spanning the gap. From germline, CDR1 is DFQATT and CDR2 SNEGSKA (reference sequence). The CDR3 loop spans 11 amino acids. The CDR3: CSAAQGYEQYF. Written as DNA, the CDR3 is TGCAGTGCTGCTCAGGGCTACGAGCAGTACTTC.

The chain is built from TRBV2 and TRBJ2-3; no definite D call. The V end was cut by 6 bases, the J end by 12 bases, with 13 bases between. CDR1 and CDR2 from the germline V gene are SNHLY and FYNNEI. CDR3 size: 11 residues. The CDR3 region is CASRERLKQYF. CDR3 nucleotides: TGTGCCAGCAGAGAACGACTCAAACAGTATTTT.

The chain has TRBV7-2 and TRBJ2-7; TRBD1 agrees at 8 bases. The CDR3 has 14 residues. The germline V gene encodes CDR1 SGHTA and CDR2 FQGNSA. V was clipped by 4 bases and J by 2 bases; unmatched bases: 4. This CDR3 is CASSSPGQAYEQYF. For the CDR3, the DNA is TGTGCCAGCAGCTCCCCGGGACAGGCCTACGAGCAGTACTTC. The entire variable domain, with the rest obtained from reference TRBV7-2 and TRBJ2-7, is as follows: GAGVSQSPSNKVTEKGKDVELRCDPISGHTALYWYRQSLGQGLEFLIYFQGNSAPDKSGLPSDRFSAERTGGSVSTLTIQRTQQEDSAVYLCASSSPGQAYEQYFGPGTRLTVT.

The chain links TRBV2 to TRBJ2-3, with D unclear. The germline V and J ends were trimmed by 7 bases and 4 bases, with 12 bases remaining between them. In germline, CDR1 is SNHLY, CDR2 FYNNEI. The CDR3 is 13 residues long. The DNA of the CDR3 is TGTGCCAGCAACACGTACGAATCAGATACGCAGTATTTT. This gives the protein CASNTYESDTQYF.

This chain connects TRBV4-1 to TRBJ1-1, with a weak D call TRBD1 (5 bases). The CDR3 totals 15 residues. Germline V gives CDR1 MGHRA, CDR2 YSYEKL. V gave up 0 bases and J gave up 3 bases, with 11 bases separating them. The CDR3 sequence is CASSQDYRPDTEAFF. CDR3 nucleotides: TGCGCCAGCAGCCAAGATTACAGGCCGGACACTGAAGCTTTCTTT.